This T cell receptor (beta chain) was found in a study of blood T cell repertoires in COVID-19. Study overall: Some COVID-19 samples were acute and others convalescent; all came from the United States, Italy and Spain. The analysed material was cDNA or gDNA that came from T cells, B-cell-depleted T cells, or PBMCs.

How the authors handled the data: Estimation of nucleated cell counts was performed using reference gene primer amplification. Profiled with immunoSEQ multiplex PCR; TCRdb holds only in-frame clones, not every one. The D gene and trimming were derived from the DNA, and the V and J assignments and clone size from that table. Of a few hundred thousand clones listed, approximately 89% are singletons. Germline assignment: CDR1 SGHTA and CDR2 FQGNSA. The trim removed 0 bases at V and 4 bases at J, leaving 3 bases unmatched. CDR3 size: 17 residues. V gene TRBV7-2 combines with J gene TRBJ2-5, with 15 nucleotides matching TRBD2. The sequencing input was peripheral blood. This receptor was identified in a woman aged 45 to 65 who had recovered from COVID-19. DNA of the CDR3: TGTGCCAGCAGCTTAGCCGGGACTAGCGGGGGGTCAGAGACCCAGTACTTC. Translated, it gives CASSLAGTSGGSETQYF.